The T cell receptor beta chain described here comes from a study of beta chain features in type 1 diabetes. Study as a whole: Sorted cells numbering some 110,000,000 were examined across all samples. Study observations and caveats: A possible short-template PCR bias applies equally to patients and controls. Within the patient group, naive, central memory and Treg TCRB repertoires appeared more similar to each other than within healthy donors. Type 1 diabetes patients had TCRB CDR3s that were shorter (moderately but significantly so) in all four CD4+ subsets.

As regards this clone: Its antigen is currently unknown.

Germline CDR1 is MGHDK and CDR2 is SYGVNS. This CDR3 is built from 17 residues. With V trimmed by 3 bases and J by 6 bases, 9 bases remained unmatched. Expressed TCRB transcripts were sequenced after all isolated RNA was converted to cDNA. Naive, central memory and regulatory T cell samples averaged about 3.4 million reads. Data came from immunoSEQ multiplex PCR; TCRdb stores just in-frame clones and leaves some out. The sample records over 120,000 clones, about 12% being singletons. The J gene is TRBJ2-1, the V gene TRBV25-1, with 12 nucleotides matching TRBD2. This TCR was recovered from a man aged 18 to 30 with type 1 diabetes. What was sequenced was central memory CD4+ T cells from blood. CDR3 nucleotides: TGTGCCAGCAGTGACTCATCTAGCGGGGGGGCCTCCAATGAGCAGTTCTTC. This sequence encodes CASSDSSSGGASNEQFF.